Presented here are 23 T cell receptor beta chains from one specimen sequenced in a study of identical twins. MiXCR, applied by TCRdb to the 5' RACE reads, yields one record per CDR3 protein. The data show roughly 720,000 distinct CDR3 sequences, over 15% seen once. These data also featured in a second study, about T cells expressing NK-cell markers.

Sequencing was carried out using PBMCs. The receptors originated from a woman aged 18-30 years in good health.

The CDR3 here is CASSLATSRTYNEQFF. As DNA, the CDR3 is TGCGCCAGCAGCTTGGCCACGTCCAGGACCTACAATGAGCAGTTCTTC. The rearrangement links TRBV5-1 to TRBJ2-1; D gene unclear. The V gene's germline CDR1 is SGHRS and CDR2 YFSETQ. Trimming removed 0 bases from V and 2 bases from J, with 12 bases in between. This CDR3 spans 16 amino acids. Supplemented by reference TRBV5-1 and TRBJ2-1, the full variable domain reads KAGVTQTPRYLIKTRGQQVTLSCSPISGHRSVSWYQQTPGQGLQFLFEYFSETQRNKGNFPGRFSGRQFSNSRSEMNVSTLELGDSALYLCASSLATSRTYNEQFFGPGTRLTVL.

This clonotype was seen only a few times. The chain joins TRBV5-1 to TRBJ2-7; TRBD2 is a possible D gene (6 bases). Germline values: CDR1 SGHRS, CDR2 YFSETQ. CDR3 size: 15 residues. V was pared by 6 bases and J by 5 bases, with 21 bases between. In nucleotides, the CDR3 is TGCGCCAGCACCCTTGGAGGAGGGCATCGGAACGAGCAGTACTTC. Protein: CASTLGGGHRNEQYF.

The genes are TRBV3-1 and TRBJ1-2, with TRBD1 matching over 7 bases. Germline V CDR1 and CDR2: LGHDT, YNNKEL (reference sequence). This CDR3 spans 13 amino acids. V lost 4 bases to trimming and J lost 3 bases; unmatched junction nucleotides: 2. CDR3 in DNA: TGTGCCAGCAGCCTACAGGGGCACTATGGCTACACCTTC. This gives the protein CASSLQGHYGYTF.

The chain recombines TRBV7-2 with TRBJ2-3, with TRBD2 matching 14 bases. Germline V gene data show CDR1 as SGHTA and CDR2 as FQGNSA. The ends lost 3 bases at V and 6 bases at J; junction bases unmatched: 8. The CDR3 is made up of 17 amino acids. The CDR3 DNA sequence: TGTGCCAGCAGCTTGTTTCGACTAGCGGGAGGGGGGGATACGCAGTATTTT. Protein product: CASSLFRLAGGGDTQYF.

This clonotype was seen more than once but under ten times. The CDR3: CASSTSGIRNYEQYF. Written as DNA, the CDR3 is TGTGCCAGTAGTACATCCGGGATTAGGAACTACGAGCAGTACTTC. V is TRBV19 and J is TRBJ2-7; maybe TRBD2 (5 bases). This CDR3 spans 15 amino acids. V dropped 4 bases and J dropped 3 bases, with 16 bases sitting between them. Germline lookup yields CDR1 LNHDA and CDR2 SQIVND (reference sequence).

This rearrangement joins TRBV29-1 to TRBJ2-1; D might be TRBD1 (6 bases). Germline CDR1 and CDR2: SQVTM and ANQGSEA. This CDR3 has 15 residues. With 6 bases removed from V and 4 bases from J, the gap between germline ends came to 19 bases. The CDR3 sequence is CSVHRVLRGYNEQFF. Written as DNA, the CDR3 is TGCAGCGTCCACAGGGTTCTTAGGGGGTACAATGAGCAGTTCTTC.

This clonotype appeared once. This chain connects TRBV21-1 to TRBJ2-5; the D call of TRBD1 is as the table states it, not checked on the DNA. TRBV21-1 is listed as a pseudogene. The CDR3 is 14 residues long. The CDR3 bases are TGTGCCAGCAGCACAAGCTGGGGGGAAGAGACCCAGTACTTC. Translation: CASSTSWGEETQYF.

This clonotype has only one observation. The chain links TRBV2 to TRBJ2-5, with 11 bases matching TRBD1. The CDR3 runs to 19 residues. Germline loops: CDR1 SNHLY, CDR2 FYNNEI. Trimming cost V 7 bases and J 0 bases; bases outside gene matches: 16. The DNA of the CDR3 is TGTGCCAGCATCCCGACCCGGGACAGGGGGTCGACCAACCAAGAGACCCAGTACTTC. Residues: CASIPTRDRGSTNQETQYF.

This clonotype has only a few counts. The V call is TRBV12-3 or TRBV12-4, the J call TRBJ2-2; the D gene is possibly TRBD1 (6 bases). The germline V and J ends were trimmed by 1 base and 4 bases, with 10 bases remaining between them. The length of the CDR3 is 15 residues. CDR3 in DNA: TGTGCCAGCAGTTTAGGAGGACAGCCCACCGGGGAGCTGTTTTTT. Residues: CASSLGGQPTGELFF.

The CDR3 bases are TGTGCCAGCAAACAGCTCTCTGGGGCCAACGTCCTGACTTTC. Protein: CASKQLSGANVLTF. This chain joins TRBV6-1 and TRBJ2-6; D call uncertain. Germline CDR1 MNHNS, CDR2 SASEGT. Trimming removed 7 bases at V and 0 bases at J, with 7 bases between. The CDR3 is made up of 14 amino acids.

This sequence joins TRBV5-1 and TRBJ2-7; tentatively, D is TRBD1 (5 bases). CDR1 and CDR2 from the germline V gene are SGHRS and YFSETQ. Trimming removed 4 bases at V and 3 bases at J, with 11 bases between. The CDR3 extends over 13 amino acids. As DNA, the CDR3 is TGCGCCAGCAGCCGGATTGACAGCTACGAGCAGTACTTC. Its protein product is CASSRIDSYEQYF.

This clonotype was detected only a few times. The rearrangement joins TRBV29-1 to TRBJ1-5; unclear D gene. Germline lookup yields CDR1 SQVTM and CDR2 ANQGSEA. This CDR3 is 13 amino acids long. Trimming shortened V by 1 base and J by 6 bases, and 10 bases separated the two germline ends. In DNA form, the CDR3 reads TGCAGCGTTGAAGTAGTCATCGGTCAGCCCCAGCATTTT. Its protein is CSVEVVIGQPQHF.

This sequence joins TRBV6-2 or TRBV6-3 and TRBJ1-6; D may be TRBD1 (6 bases). This CDR3 has 15 residues. Trimming took 7 bases from V and 1 from J, leaving 11 bases between them. Germline V gene data show CDR1 as MNHEY and CDR2 as SVGEGT. The CDR3 DNA reads TGTGCCAGCAAATCAGGGGAGTCCTATAATTCACCCCTCCACTTT. Translating it yields CASKSGESYNSPLHF.

The chain uses TRBV20-1 and TRBJ2-3, with TRBD2 identical over 12 bases. The germline CDR1 and CDR2 sequences are DFQATT and SNEGSKA (reference sequence). The CDR3 covers 17 residues. V lost 0 bases, J lost 3 bases, and 7 bases stayed unmatched. For the CDR3, the DNA is TGCAGTGCTAGAGATCAGGCTAGCGGGAGGGGGACAGATACGCAGTATTTT. Translating gives CSARDQASGRGTDTQYF.

The CDR3 nucleotides read TGTGCCAGCAGTTACTCCCAGCGGGCGTACTACGAGCAGTACTTC. It is translated as CASSYSQRAYYEQYF. The chain employs TRBV6-5 and TRBJ2-7; D is possibly TRBD2 (6 bases). Germline V gene lookup returns CDR1 MNHEY and CDR2 SVGAGI. V was clipped by 0 bases and J by 3 bases, with 12 bases between them. The CDR3 contains 15 residues.

Turning to this clonotype: A junction end diverges from the germline sequence, so it may reflect a read error. This chain links TRBV20-1 with TRBJ1-3; possible D gene TRBD1, 6 bases. The CDR3 spans 14 residues. Germline V gives CDR1 DFQATT, CDR2 SNEGSKA (reference sequence). The CDR3, as DNA: TGCAGTGCTCCTGGACAGAACTCTGGAAACAACATATATTTT. It codes for CSAPGQNSGNNIYF.

There are a few counts of this clonotype. V gene TRBV5-4 combines with J gene TRBJ2-3; the D is unclear. In germline, CDR1 is SGHNT, CDR2 YYREEE (reference sequence). The V and J ends lost 4 bases and 2 bases respectively, with 8 bases between them. The CDR3 has 13 amino acids. In nucleotides, the CDR3 is TGTGCCAGCAGCAGGGTCGCCACAGATACGCAGTATTTT. It specifies CASSRVATDTQYF.

The V call is TRBV20-1, the J call TRBJ2-4; 7 bases fit TRBD2. The V segment lost 1 base and the J segment 1 base; nucleotides outside the gene matches: 4. Per germline, CDR1 DFQATT and CDR2 SNEGSKA (reference sequence). This CDR3 is 15 amino acids long. CDR3 nucleotides: TGCAGTGCTAGAGCGCTAGCGGCTGCCAAAAACATTCAGTACTTC. Translated: CSARALAAAKNIQYF.

This clonotype was found many times. The chain employs TRBV6-5 and TRBJ1-1; D is unclear. Trimming took off 0 bases at V and 7 bases at J, with 12 bases between the two ends. The CDR3 sequence is 14 residues long. In germline, CDR1 is MNHEY, CDR2 SVGAGI. The DNA for the CDR3 is TGTGCCAGCAGTTACTCGACCCTTCTGGGTGAAGCTTTCTTT. Protein sequence: CASSYSTLLGEAFF.

The chain combines TRBV9 with TRBJ2-1, with unresolved D. V was clipped by 0 bases and J by 4 bases, with 2 bases between them. The CDR3 is 12 amino acids. Germline assignment: CDR1 SGDLS and CDR2 YYNGEE. The CDR3 here is CASSVEYNEQFF. The CDR3 nucleotides read TGTGCCAGCAGCGTAGAATACAATGAGCAGTTCTTC.

The CDR3 region has the DNA TGCAGTGCTAGCGGTGGAGCTAATGAAAAACTGTTTTTT. This gives the protein CSASGGANEKLFF. The V call is TRBV20-1, the J call TRBJ1-4; D ambiguous. CDR3 length equals 13 residues. Germline V CDR1 and CDR2: DFQATT, SNEGSKA (reference sequence). V lost 3 bases and J lost 3, with 8 bases in between.

This clonotype was counted a few times. This sequence joins TRBV20-1 and TRBJ2-4, with D perhaps TRBD2 (6 bases). Per the germline V gene, CDR1 is DFQATT and CDR2 is SNEGSKA (reference sequence). The length of the CDR3 is 17 residues. Trimming left V 4 bases short and J 1 base short, with 20 bases between. This CDR3 reads CSANGRTGGGAKNIQYF. CDR3 coding DNA: TGCAGTGCTAATGGCAGGACCGGGGGAGGCGCCAAAAACATTCAGTACTTC.

This clonotype occurred a few times. The V gene is TRBV13, the J gene TRBJ2-1; 11 bases are shared with TRBD1. Per germline, CDR1 PRHDT and CDR2 FYEKMQ (reference sequence). V lost 5 bases to trimming and J lost 9 bases; unmatched junction nucleotides: 9. The CDR3 is 15 residues long. CDR3 in DNA: TGTGCCAGCAGCCTGGGACAGGGGGTCTCCGGTGAGCAGTTCTTC. It yields the protein CASSLGQGVSGEQFF.